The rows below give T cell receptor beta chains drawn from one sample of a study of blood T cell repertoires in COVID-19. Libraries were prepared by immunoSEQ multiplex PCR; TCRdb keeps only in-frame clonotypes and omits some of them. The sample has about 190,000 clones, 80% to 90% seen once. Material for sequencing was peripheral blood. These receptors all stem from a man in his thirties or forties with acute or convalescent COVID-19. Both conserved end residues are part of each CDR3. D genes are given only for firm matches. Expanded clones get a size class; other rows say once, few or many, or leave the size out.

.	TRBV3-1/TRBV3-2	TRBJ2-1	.	CASSRPTWKGSYNEQFF	TGTGCCAGCAGCCGCCCGACTTGGAAAGGATCTTACAATGAGCAGTTCTTC
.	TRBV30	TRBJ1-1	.	CAWIIGTEAFF	TGTGCCTGGATTATCGGGACTGAAGCTTTCTTT
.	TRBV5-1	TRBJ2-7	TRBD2	CASSLQVAGGPGEQYF	TGCGCCAGCAGCTTACAGGTAGCGGGGGGGCCGGGAGAGCAGTACTTC
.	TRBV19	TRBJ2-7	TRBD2	CASSILLAGVNEQYF	TGTGCCAGTAGTATATTACTAGCGGGAGTAAACGAGCAGTACTTC
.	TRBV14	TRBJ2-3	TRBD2	CATREGGADTQYF	TGTGCCACTCGGGAGGGGGGAGCAGATACGCAGTATTTT
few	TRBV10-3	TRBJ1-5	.	CAISAAGGNQPQHF	TGTGCCATCAGTGCAGCAGGGGGCAATCAGCCCCAGCATTTT
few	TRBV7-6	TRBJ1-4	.	CASSPLGGGGEKLFF	TGTGCCAGCAGCCCCCTCGGGGGAGGCGGTGAAAAACTGTTTTTT
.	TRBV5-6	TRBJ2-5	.	CASSPRRRGLPETQYF	TGTGCCAGCAGCCCCAGACGGCGGGGCCTCCCGGAGACCCAGTACTTC
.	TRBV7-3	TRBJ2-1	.	CASSLMYGGDSNNEQFF	TGTGCCAGCAGCTTAATGTACGGGGGTGATTCCAACAATGAGCAGTTCTTC
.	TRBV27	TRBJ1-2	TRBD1	CASSLLPGGRGYGYTF	TGTGCCAGCAGTTTGCTACCAGGGGGCCGTGGCTATGGCTACACCTTC
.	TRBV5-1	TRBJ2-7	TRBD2	CASSLTSGSSRGEQYF	TGCGCCAGCAGCCTGACTAGCGGGTCCAGCCGGGGCGAGCAGTACTTC
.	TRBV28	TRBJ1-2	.	CASSALPSDYGYTF	TGTGCCAGCAGTGCCCTACCCTCGGACTATGGCTACACCTTC
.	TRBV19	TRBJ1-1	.	CASRPGNTEAFF	TGTGCCAGTAGGCCGGGGAACACTGAAGCTTTCTTT
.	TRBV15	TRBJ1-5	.	CATRVQGSNQPQHF	TGTGCCACCAGAGTACAGGGTAGCAATCAGCCCCAGCATTTT
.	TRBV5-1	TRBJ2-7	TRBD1	CASRGTGVHEQYF	TGCGCCAGCAGAGGGACAGGGGTACACGAGCAGTACTTC
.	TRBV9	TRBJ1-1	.	CASSVAQGTEAFF	TGTGCCAGCAGCGTAGCCCAGGGGACTGAAGCTTTCTTT
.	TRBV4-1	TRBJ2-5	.	CASSQGIGGVETQYF	TGCGCCAGCAGCCAAGGAATAGGGGGAGTAGAGACCCAGTACTTC
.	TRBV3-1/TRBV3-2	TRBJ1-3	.	CASSSFGGNTIYF	TGTGCCAGCAGTTCCTTCGGGGGAAACACCATATATTTT
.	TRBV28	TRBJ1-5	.	CASSPPGEPQHF	TGTGCCAGCAGCCCTCCGGGGGAGCCCCAGCATTTT
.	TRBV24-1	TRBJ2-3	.	CATSDFRFGRGIHTQYF	TGTGCCACCAGTGATTTCCGATTCGGGAGAGGGATTCATACGCAGTATTTT
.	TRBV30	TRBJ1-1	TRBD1	CAWTTGVGAEAFF	TGTGCCTGGACAACAGGGGTTGGGGCTGAAGCTTTCTTT
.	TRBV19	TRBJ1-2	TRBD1	CASSIDRRTGDGYTF	TGTGCCAGTAGTATAGATCGGAGAACAGGGGATGGCTACACCTTC
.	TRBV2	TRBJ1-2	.	CASSASNYGYTF	TGTGCCAGCAGTGCGTCCAACTATGGCTACACCTTC
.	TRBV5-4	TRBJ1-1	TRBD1	CASSLEGAFDTEAFF	TGTGCCAGCAGCTTGGAGGGGGCATTTGATACTGAAGCTTTCTTT
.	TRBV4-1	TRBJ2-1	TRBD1	CASSHQDREIYNEQFF	TGCGCCAGCAGCCACCAAGACAGGGAGATTTACAATGAGCAGTTCTTC
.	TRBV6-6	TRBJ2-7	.	CATGISYEQYF	TGTGCCACCGGGATTTCCTACGAGCAGTACTTC
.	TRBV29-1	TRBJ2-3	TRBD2	CSVGPSSGGITDTQYF	TGCAGCGTTGGACCGTCTAGCGGGGGGATAACAGATACGCAGTATTTT
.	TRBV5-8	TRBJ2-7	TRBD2	CAGRDRWYEQYF	TGTGCCGGGAGGGACCGTTGGTACGAGCAGTACTTC
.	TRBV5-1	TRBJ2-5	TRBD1	CASSMDRTKGETQYF	TGCGCCAGCAGCATGGACAGGACGAAAGGGGAGACCCAGTACTTC
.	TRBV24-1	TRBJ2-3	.	CATSDLPGGGSTDTQYF	TGTGCCACCAGTGATTTACCAGGGGGAGGAAGCACAGATACGCAGTATTTT
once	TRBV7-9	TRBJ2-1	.	CASSLASKDRTLFF	TGTGCCAGCAGCTTAGCCTCTAAGGACAGAACTCTGTTCTTC
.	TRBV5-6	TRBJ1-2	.	CASSPRAANYGYTF	TGTGCCAGCAGCCCGCGAGCGGCAAACTATGGCTACACCTTC
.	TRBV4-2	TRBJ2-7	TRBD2	CASSQESAGPYEQYF	TGTGCCAGCAGCCAAGAGTCAGCGGGACCTTACGAGCAGTACTTC
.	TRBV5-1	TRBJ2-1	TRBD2	CASSWGGNEQFF	TGCGCCAGCAGCTGGGGAGGGAATGAGCAGTTCTTC
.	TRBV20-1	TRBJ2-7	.	CSARRAYEQYF	TGCAGTGCTAGAAGAGCCTACGAGCAGTACTTC
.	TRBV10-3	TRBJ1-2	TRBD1	CAIEVGTANYGYTF	TGTGCCATCGAGGTTGGGACAGCTAACTATGGCTACACCTTC
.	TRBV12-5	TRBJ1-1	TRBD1	CASARTGETNTEAFF	TGTGCTAGTGCCAGGACAGGAGAAACGAACACTGAAGCTTTCTTT
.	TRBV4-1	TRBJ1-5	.	CASSRNGDQPQHF	TGCGCCAGCAGCCGGAACGGGGATCAGCCCCAGCATTTT
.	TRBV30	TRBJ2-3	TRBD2	CAWSVPREGGDTQYF	TGTGCCTGGAGTGTACCCCGGGAGGGCGGGGATACGCAGTATTTT
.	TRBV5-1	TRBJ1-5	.	CASSSTGNGPQHF	TGCGCCAGCAGCTCGACAGGAAATGGGCCCCAGCATTTT
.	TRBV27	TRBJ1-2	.	CASKLGQLSGGYTF	TGTGCCAGCAAGCTGGGACAACTAAGTGGTGGCTACACCTTC
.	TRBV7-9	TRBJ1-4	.	CASSLIAEKLFF	TGTGCCAGCAGCTTAATAGCCGAAAAACTGTTTTTT
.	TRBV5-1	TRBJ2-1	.	CASSAQGQGRHEQFF	TGCGCCAGCAGCGCCCAGGGGCAGGGACGTCATGAGCAGTTCTTC
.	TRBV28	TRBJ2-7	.	CASGSPGRYEQYF	TGTGCCAGCGGTAGCCCAGGGAGGTACGAGCAGTACTTC
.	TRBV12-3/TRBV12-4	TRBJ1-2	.	CASSPRFGGYTF	TGTGCCAGCAGTCCCCGATTCGGGGGCTACACCTTC
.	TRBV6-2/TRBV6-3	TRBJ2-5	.	CASSRKPDSQPETQYF	TGTGCCAGCAGCCGCAAACCTGACAGCCAACCGGAGACCCAGTACTTC
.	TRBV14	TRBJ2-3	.	CASSHRTNTDTQYF	TGTGCCAGCAGCCACCGGACTAACACAGATACGCAGTATTTT
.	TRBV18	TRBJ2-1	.	CASSLTRDIRYNEQFF	TGTGCCAGCTCACTCACCCGGGACATACGGTACAATGAGCAGTTCTTC
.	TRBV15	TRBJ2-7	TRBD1	CATSRGPGQGYEQYF	TGTGCCACCAGCAGGGGCCCGGGACAGGGTTACGAGCAGTACTTC
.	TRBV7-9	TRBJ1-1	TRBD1	CASSPRDRENAFF	TGTGCCAGCAGCCCTAGGGACAGGGAAAATGCTTTCTTT
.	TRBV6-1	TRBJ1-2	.	CASSDSGLGLGYTF	TGTGCCAGCAGTGATTCAGGGCTCGGCCTTGGCTACACCTTC
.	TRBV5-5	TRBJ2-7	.	CASSLEGGYEQYF	TGTGCCAGCAGCTTGGAAGGCGGGTACGAGCAGTACTTC
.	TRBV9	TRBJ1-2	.	CASSVSEGAGYTF	TGTGCCAGCAGCGTATCTGAGGGCGCGGGCTACACCTTC
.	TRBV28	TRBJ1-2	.	CASSLEWRGYTF	TGTGCCAGCAGCCTTGAGTGGCGGGGCTACACCTTC
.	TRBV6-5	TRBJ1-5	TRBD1	CASSQQGAVGQPQHF	TGTGCCAGCAGCCAACAGGGGGCGGTAGGTCAGCCCCAGCATTTT
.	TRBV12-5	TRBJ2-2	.	CASAANTGELFF	TGTGCTAGTGCTGCGAACACCGGGGAGCTGTTTTTT
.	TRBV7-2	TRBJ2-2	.	CASSLGSRLRGGELFF	TGTGCCAGCAGCTTAGGGTCGAGATTACGGGGCGGGGAGCTGTTTTTT
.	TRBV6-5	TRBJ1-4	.	CASSYGGALNEKLFF	TGTGCCAGTAGTTACGGGGGGGCACTCAATGAAAAACTGTTTTTT
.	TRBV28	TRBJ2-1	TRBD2	CASSSPTSGHYNEQFF	TGTGCCAGCAGTTCCCCCACTAGCGGCCACTACAATGAGCAGTTCTTC
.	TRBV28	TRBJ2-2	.	CASSLGGGWTGELFF	TGTGCCAGCAGTTTAGGAGGTGGTTGGACCGGGGAGCTGTTTTTT